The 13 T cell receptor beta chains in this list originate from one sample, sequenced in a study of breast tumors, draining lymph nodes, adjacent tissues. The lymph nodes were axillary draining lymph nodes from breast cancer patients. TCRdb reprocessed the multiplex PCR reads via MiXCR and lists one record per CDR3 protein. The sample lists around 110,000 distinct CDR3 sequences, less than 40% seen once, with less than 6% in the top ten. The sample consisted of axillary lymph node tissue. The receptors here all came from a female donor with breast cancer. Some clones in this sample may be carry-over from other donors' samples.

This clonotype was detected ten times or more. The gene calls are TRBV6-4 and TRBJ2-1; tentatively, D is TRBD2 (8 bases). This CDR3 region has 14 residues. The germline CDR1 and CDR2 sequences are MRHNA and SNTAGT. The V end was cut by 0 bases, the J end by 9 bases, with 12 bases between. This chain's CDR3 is CASSDSTGTSEQFF. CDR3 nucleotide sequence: TGTGCCAGCAGTGACTCGACAGGGACTAGTGAGCAGTTCTTC.

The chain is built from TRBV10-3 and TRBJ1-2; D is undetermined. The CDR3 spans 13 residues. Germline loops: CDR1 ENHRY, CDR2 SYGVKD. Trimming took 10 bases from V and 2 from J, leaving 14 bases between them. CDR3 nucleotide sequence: TGTGCCACGAGGTCGAGGGAAAACTATGGCTACACCTTC. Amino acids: CATRSRENYGYTF.

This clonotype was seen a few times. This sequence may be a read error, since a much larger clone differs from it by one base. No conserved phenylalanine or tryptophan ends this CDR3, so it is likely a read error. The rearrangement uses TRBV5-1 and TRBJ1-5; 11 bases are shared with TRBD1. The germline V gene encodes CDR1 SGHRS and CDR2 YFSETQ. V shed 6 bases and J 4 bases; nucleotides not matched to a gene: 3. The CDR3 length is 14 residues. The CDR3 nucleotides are TGCGCCAGCAAACGGGACAGGGGGAATCAGCCCCAGCATCTT. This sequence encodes CASKRDRGNQPQHL.

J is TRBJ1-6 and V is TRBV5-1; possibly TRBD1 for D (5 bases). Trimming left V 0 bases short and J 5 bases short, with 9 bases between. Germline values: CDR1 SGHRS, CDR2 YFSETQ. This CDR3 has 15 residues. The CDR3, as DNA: TGCGCCAGCAGCTTGGCCGGGGGAAATAATTCACCCCTCCACTTT. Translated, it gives CASSLAGGNNSPLHF.

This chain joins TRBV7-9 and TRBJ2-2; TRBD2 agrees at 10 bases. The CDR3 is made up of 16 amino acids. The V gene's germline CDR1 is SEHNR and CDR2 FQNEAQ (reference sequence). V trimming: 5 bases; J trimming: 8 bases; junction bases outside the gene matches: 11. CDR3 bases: TGTGCCAGCAGCCCCACCTCTAGCGGGAGCGAGGGGGAGCTGTTTTTT. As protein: CASSPTSSGSEGELFF.

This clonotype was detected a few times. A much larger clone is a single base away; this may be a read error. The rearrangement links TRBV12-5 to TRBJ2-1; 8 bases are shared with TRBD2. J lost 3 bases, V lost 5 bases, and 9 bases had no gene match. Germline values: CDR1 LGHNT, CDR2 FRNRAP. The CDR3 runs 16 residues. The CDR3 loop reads CASGNEGLGVYNEQFF. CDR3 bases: TGTGCTAGTGGTAACGAGGGACTAGGCGTCTACAATGAGCAGTTCTTC.

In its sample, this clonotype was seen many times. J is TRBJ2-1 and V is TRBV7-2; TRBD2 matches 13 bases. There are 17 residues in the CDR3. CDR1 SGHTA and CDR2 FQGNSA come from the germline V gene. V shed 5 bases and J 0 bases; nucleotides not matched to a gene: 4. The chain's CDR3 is CASSLTSGGSSYNEQFF. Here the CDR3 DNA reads TGTGCCAGCAGCCTGACTAGCGGGGGGAGCTCCTACAATGAGCAGTTCTTC.

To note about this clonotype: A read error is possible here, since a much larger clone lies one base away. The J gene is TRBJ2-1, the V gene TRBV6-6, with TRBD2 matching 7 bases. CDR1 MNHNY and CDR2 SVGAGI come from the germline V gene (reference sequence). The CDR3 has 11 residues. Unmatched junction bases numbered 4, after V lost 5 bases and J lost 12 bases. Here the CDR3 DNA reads TGTGCCAGCAGTCATGGGGGGGTGCAGTTCTTC. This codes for CASSHGGVQFF.

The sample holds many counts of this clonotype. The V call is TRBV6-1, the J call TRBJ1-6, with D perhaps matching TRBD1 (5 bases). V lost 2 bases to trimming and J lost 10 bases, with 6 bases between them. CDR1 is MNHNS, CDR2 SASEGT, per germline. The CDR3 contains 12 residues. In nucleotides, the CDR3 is TGTGCCAGCAGTGAACAGGGATCACCCCTCCACTTT. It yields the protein CASSEQGSPLHF.

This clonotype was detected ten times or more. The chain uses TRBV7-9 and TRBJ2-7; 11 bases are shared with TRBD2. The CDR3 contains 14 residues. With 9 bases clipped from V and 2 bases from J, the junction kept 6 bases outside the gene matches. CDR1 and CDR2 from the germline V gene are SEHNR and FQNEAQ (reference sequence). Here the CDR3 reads CASLAGGPPYEQYF. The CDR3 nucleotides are TGTGCCAGTCTAGCGGGGGGCCCTCCCTACGAGCAGTACTTC.

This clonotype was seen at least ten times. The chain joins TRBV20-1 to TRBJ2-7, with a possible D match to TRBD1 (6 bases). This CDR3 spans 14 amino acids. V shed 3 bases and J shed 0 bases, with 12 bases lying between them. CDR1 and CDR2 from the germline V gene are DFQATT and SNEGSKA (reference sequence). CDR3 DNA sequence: TGCAGTGCTAGCGACAGGAGACTCTCCTACGAGCAGTACTTC. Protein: CSASDRRLSYEQYF.

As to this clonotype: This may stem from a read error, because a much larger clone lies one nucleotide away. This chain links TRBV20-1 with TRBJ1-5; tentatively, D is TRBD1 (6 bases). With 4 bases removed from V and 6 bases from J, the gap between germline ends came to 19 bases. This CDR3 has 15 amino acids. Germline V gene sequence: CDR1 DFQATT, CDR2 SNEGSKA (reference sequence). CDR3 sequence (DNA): TGCAGTGCTACGAAACAGGGCCCTGGGACTCAGCCCCAGCATTTT. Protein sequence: CSATKQGPGTQPQHF.

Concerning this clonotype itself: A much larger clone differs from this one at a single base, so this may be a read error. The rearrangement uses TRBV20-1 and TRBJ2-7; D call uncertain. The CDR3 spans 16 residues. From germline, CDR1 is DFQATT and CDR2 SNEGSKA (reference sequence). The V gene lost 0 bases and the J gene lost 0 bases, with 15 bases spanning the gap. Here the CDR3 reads CSARDRKPYRSYEQYF. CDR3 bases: TGCAGTGCTAGAGATCGAAAACCCTATCGCTCCTACGAGCAGTACTTC.